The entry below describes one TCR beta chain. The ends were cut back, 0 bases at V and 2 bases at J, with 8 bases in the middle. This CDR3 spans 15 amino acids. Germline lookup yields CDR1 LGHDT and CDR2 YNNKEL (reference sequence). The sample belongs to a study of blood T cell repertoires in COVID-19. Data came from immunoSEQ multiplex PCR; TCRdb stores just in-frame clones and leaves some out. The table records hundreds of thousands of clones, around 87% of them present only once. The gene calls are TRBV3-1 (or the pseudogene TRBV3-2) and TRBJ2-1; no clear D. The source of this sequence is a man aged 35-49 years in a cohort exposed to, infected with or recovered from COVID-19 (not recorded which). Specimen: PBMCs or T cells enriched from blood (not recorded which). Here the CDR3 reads CASSQDYSTYNEQFF. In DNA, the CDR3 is TGTGCCAGCAGCCAAGACTATTCCACCTACAATGAGCAGTTCTTC.